The 14 T cell receptor beta chains presented below share a single source sample, sequenced in a study of human CD4 T cells and Enterobacteriaceae. Some clones are missing from TCRdb's copy, which holds only in-frame ones; the method was immunoSEQ multiplex PCR. Here the sample spans roughly 30,000 clones, approximately 84% being singletons. Memory CD4+ T cells were sorted as all CD4+ cells except CD45RA+CCR7+CD95- naive cells, over 95% pure. Sequencing input: memory CD4+ T cells from blood. The receptors shown here come from a human donor in good health.

This chain connects TRBV5-1 to TRBJ1-1, with a weak D call TRBD1 (6 bases). Germline V gene data show CDR1 as SGHRS and CDR2 as YFSETQ. The V end lost 7 bases, the J end lost 3 bases, and 13 bases lay between the germline ends. This CDR3 has 13 amino acids. The CDR3, as DNA: TGCGCCAGCGCCCAGGGGTTTGACACTGAAGCTTTCTTT. Translating it yields CASAQGFDTEAFF.

The chain employs TRBV6-6 and TRBJ2-6; D is ambiguous. The CDR3 runs to 14 residues. From germline, CDR1 is MNHNY and CDR2 SVGAGI (reference sequence). V was pared by 6 bases and J by 0 bases, with 6 bases between. In DNA form, the CDR3 reads TGTGCCAGCAGCCAGGACTCTGGGGCCAACGTCCTGACTTTC. Amino acids: CASSQDSGANVLTF.

CDR3 in DNA: TGTGCCAGCATCCGTGGCAGGGGACTAGCGACCCCCTACGAGCAGTACTTC. Translation: CASIRGRGLATPYEQYF. The chain uses TRBV28 and TRBJ2-7; 10 nucleotides align to TRBD2. The V and J ends lost 7 bases and 2 bases, in that order; junction bases with no gene match: 14. Germline V CDR1 and CDR2: MDHEN, SYDVKM. CDR3 length: 17 amino acids. Based on the CDR3 plus reference TRBV28 and TRBJ2-7, the full variable domain is DVKVTQSSRYLVKRTGEKVFLECVQDMDHENMFWYRQDPGLGLRLIYFSYDVKMKEKGDIPEGYSVSREKKERFSLILESASTNQTSMYLCASIRGRGLATPYEQYFGPGTRLTVT.

The V call is TRBV6-5, the J call TRBJ1-4, with a possible D match to TRBD1 (6 bases). Per germline, CDR1 MNHEY and CDR2 SVGAGI. Deletions cut 4 bases from V and 0 bases from J, with 12 bases between. CDR3 length: 16 residues. The CDR3 region has the DNA TGTGCCAGCAGTTCTTTATCAGGGGCAACTAATGAAAAACTGTTTTTT. Translated, it gives CASSSLSGATNEKLFF.

The rearrangement uses TRBV5-1 and TRBJ1-4; D is unresolved. Germline V gene lookup returns CDR1 SGHRS and CDR2 YFSETQ. Trimming shortened V by 4 bases and J by 0 bases, and 7 bases separated the two germline ends. The CDR3 is 14 amino acids. In DNA, the CDR3 is TGCGCCAGCAGCGAAGGACCAACTAATGAAAAACTGTTTTTT. Translated: CASSEGPTNEKLFF.

J is TRBJ1-1 and V is TRBV5-5, with no clear D. The CDR3 is 15 residues long. In germline, CDR1 is SGHKS, CDR2 YYEKEE (reference sequence). The ends were cut back, 4 bases at V and 0 bases at J, with 13 bases in the middle. The CDR3 reads CASSVGLTMNTEAFF. The DNA of the CDR3 is TGTGCCAGCAGCGTGGGATTGACCATGAACACTGAAGCTTTCTTT.

As DNA, the CDR3 is TGTGCCAGCAGCCCACCCTTCCGGGACAGGGTATCCGAGCAGTACTTC. Its protein product is CASSPPFRDRVSEQYF. V is TRBV7-9 and J is TRBJ2-7; 9 bases match TRBD1. Germline trimming cut 5 bases from V and 6 bases from J; bases unmatched to any gene: 14. Germline CDR1 reads SEHNR; CDR2 reads FQNEAQ (reference sequence). The CDR3 sequence is 16 residues long. Variable domain in full (rest from reference TRBV7-9 and TRBJ2-7): DTGVSQNPRHKITKRGQNVTFRCDPISEHNRLYWYRQTLGQGPEFLTYFQNEAQLEKSRLLSDRFSAERPKGSFSTLEIQRTEQGDSAMYLCASSPPFRDRVSEQYFGPGTRLTVT.

This clone has more than one count but fewer than ten. The V and J genes are TRBV11-2 and TRBJ2-1; D possibly uses TRBD1 or TRBD2 (5 bases each). There are 14 residues in the CDR3. V was cut by 0 bases and J by 8 bases, with 11 bases left in between. Germline-derived CDR1 and CDR2 are SGHAT and FQNNGV. Here the CDR3 DNA reads TGTGCCAGCAGCTTAGATCAGGGAGTCGATGAGCAGTTCTTC. Its translation is CASSLDQGVDEQFF.

This sequence joins TRBV28 and TRBJ1-3; no reliable D call. The CDR3 contains 12 residues. The germline gives CDR1 MDHEN, CDR2 SYDVKM. V shed 8 bases and J shed 0 bases, with 5 bases lying between them. The DNA of the CDR3 is TGTGCCAGCGGAATCTCTGGAAACACCATATATTTT. Its protein is CASGISGNTIYF.

The chain recombines TRBV30 with TRBJ2-7; no firm D call. Trimming cost V 0 bases and J 5 bases, with 11 bases left between them. Germline CDR1 reads GTSNPN; CDR2 reads SVGIG (reference sequence). The length of the CDR3 is 13 residues. CDR3 sequence: CAWSVLQANEQYF. The CDR3 DNA reads as TGTGCCTGGAGTGTACTTCAAGCCAACGAGCAGTACTTC.

This sequence joins TRBV11-3 and TRBJ2-2, with 10 bases fitting TRBD1. The CDR3 runs to 14 residues. Trimming took 8 bases from V and 8 from J; bases not matched to a gene: 8. Germline V lookup: CDR1 SGHNT, CDR2 YENEEA. The CDR3 loop reads CASATGTGEGELFF. The DNA of the CDR3 is TGTGCCAGCGCCACCGGGACAGGGGAAGGGGAGCTGTTTTTT.

The J gene is TRBJ2-7, the V gene TRBV6-5; D could derive from TRBD1 or TRBD2 (5 bases each). Trimming took off 6 bases at V and 1 base at J, with 13 bases between the two ends. This CDR3 region has 14 residues. Germline V gene data show CDR1 as MNHEY and CDR2 as SVGAGI. DNA for the CDR3: TGTGCCAGCAGAAGGGTCGGGGCTTCCTACGAGCAGTACTTC. It codes for CASRRVGASYEQYF.

The V call is TRBV7-8, the J call TRBJ2-7; D is unresolved. Trimming removed 5 bases from V and 3 bases from J, with 17 bases in between. This CDR3 region has 15 residues. CDR1 and CDR2 (germline): SGHVS, FQNEAQ. CDR3 residues: CASSPHSLTIYEQYF. In DNA, the CDR3 is TGTGCCAGCAGCCCTCACTCCCTTACTATCTACGAGCAGTACTTC.

The chain carries TRBV2 and TRBJ2-2; no reliable D call. The CDR3 has 15 residues. The germline V gene has CDR1 SNHLY and CDR2 FYNNEI. The ends were cut back, 6 bases at V and 0 bases at J, with 11 bases in the middle. The chain's CDR3 is CASRDGYANTGELFF. In nucleotides, the CDR3 is TGTGCCAGCAGGGACGGATACGCGAACACCGGGGAGCTGTTTTTT. Using reference TRBV2 and TRBJ2-2 for the parts outside the CDR3, the full variable domain is EPEVTQTPSHQVTQMGQEVILRCVPISNHLYFYWYRQILGQKVEFLVSFYNNEISEKSEIFDDQFSVERPDGSNFTLKIRSTKLEDSAMYFCASRDGYANTGELFFGEGSRLTVL.